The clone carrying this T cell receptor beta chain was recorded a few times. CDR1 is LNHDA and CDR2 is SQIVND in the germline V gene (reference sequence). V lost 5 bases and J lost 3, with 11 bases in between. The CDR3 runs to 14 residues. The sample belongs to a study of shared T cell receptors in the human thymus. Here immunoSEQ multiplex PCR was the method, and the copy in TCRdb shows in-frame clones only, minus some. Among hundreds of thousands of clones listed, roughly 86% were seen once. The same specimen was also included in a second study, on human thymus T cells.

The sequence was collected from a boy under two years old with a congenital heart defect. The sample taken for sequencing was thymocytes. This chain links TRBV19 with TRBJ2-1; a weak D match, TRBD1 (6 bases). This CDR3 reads CASSGGTNYNEQFF. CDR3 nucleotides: TGTGCCAGTAGTGGTGGGACAAACTACAATGAGCAGTTCTTC.